Listed below are T cell receptor beta chains from one sample, sequenced in a study of blood T cell repertoires in COVID-19. Profiling relied on immunoSEQ multiplex PCR, and the TCRdb table lists in-frame clones only, not all of them. Of about 350,000 clones listed, 87% are singletons. The sample taken for sequencing was peripheral blood. Receptors were obtained from a young man with COVID-19, enrolled during active disease. CDR3s include the opening cysteine and the closing phenylalanine or tryptophan. Fields, in order: D gene, clone size, CDR3 length, J gene, V gene, CDR3 protein, CDR3 DNA. A D gene is named only where the DNA matches it firmly. The size field is filled for only some rows; it gives once, few, many or a size class.

>TRBD1|NA|18|TRBJ2-2|TRBV29-1
CSVEGGSKGQGKIGELFF
TGCAGCGTTGAAGGGGGTTCTAAGGGACAGGGGAAGATCGGGGAGCTGTTTTTT
>TRBD2|NA|13|TRBJ2-3|TRBV6-6
CASKREKSDTQYF
TGTGCCAGCAAGCGGGAGAAATCAGATACGCAGTATTTT
>NA|NA|12|TRBJ2-7|TRBV5-4
CASSLGQYEQYF
TGTGCCAGCAGCTTGGGACAGTACGAGCAGTACTTC
>TRBD2|few|16|TRBJ2-1|TRBV19
CASSGSGRSQYGEQFF
TGTGCCAGTAGTGGTAGCGGGAGAAGTCAGTACGGTGAGCAGTTCTTC
>NA|NA|15|TRBJ1-1|TRBV6-2/TRBV6-3
CASSYSNRGNTEAFF
TGTGCCAGCAGTTACTCGAATCGCGGGAACACTGAAGCTTTCTTT
>TRBD1|NA|13|TRBJ1-2|TRBV5-1
CASSPGDSYGYTF
TGCGCCAGCAGCCCAGGGGACAGCTATGGCTACACCTTC
>NA|NA|13|TRBJ2-3|TRBV11-2
CASSLVFANTQYF
TGTGCCAGCAGCCTCGTATTCGCGAATACGCAGTATTTT
>NA|NA|14|TRBJ1-2|TRBV18
CASAPQGMNYGYTF
TGTGCCAGCGCACCGCAGGGCATGAACTATGGCTACACCTTC
>TRBD2|NA|15|TRBJ2-3|TRBV2
CASSVLAGGRDTQYF
TGTGCCAGCAGTGTTTTAGCGGGGGGGAGGGATACGCAGTATTTT
>TRBD1|NA|16|TRBJ1-1|TRBV28
CASSQTRTGSGTEAFF
TGTGCCAGCAGTCAAACCCGGACAGGGTCGGGCACTGAAGCTTTCTTT
>NA|NA|15|TRBJ1-5|TRBV7-8
CASSRWSYSNQPQHF
TGTGCCAGCAGCCGGTGGAGTTATAGCAATCAGCCCCAGCATTTT
>NA|NA|15|TRBJ1-3|TRBV6-5
CASSLAGGAGNTIYF
TGTGCCAGCAGTCTTGCCGGGGGAGCTGGAAACACCATATATTTT
>NA|NA|16|TRBJ2-7|TRBV7-2
CASSFAGGPLLTEQYF
TGTGCCAGCAGCTTCGCAGGGGGGCCCCTTCTGACCGAGCAGTACTTC
>NA|NA|14|TRBJ1-2|TRBV20-1
CSASKGGFGYGYTF
TGCAGTGCAAGTAAAGGGGGATTCGGCTATGGCTACACCTTC
>TRBD1|NA|16|TRBJ1-4|TRBV3-1/TRBV3-2
CASSHFSGGMNEKLFF
TGTGCCAGCAGCCATTTCTCAGGGGGGATGAATGAAAAACTGTTTTTT
>TRBD1|NA|15|TRBJ2-1|TRBV11-1
CASSSGQGVLNEQFF
TGTGCCAGCAGCTCCGGACAGGGTGTGTTAAATGAGCAGTTCTTC
>TRBD2|NA|16|TRBJ2-3|TRBV5-1
CASSLDSGGATDTQYF
TGCGCCAGCAGCTTGGATAGCGGGGGGGCCACAGATACGCAGTATTTT
>TRBD2|NA|14|TRBJ2-1|TRBV7-3
CASSLTGLVSEQFF
TGTGCCAGCAGCTTAACGGGACTAGTGAGTGAGCAGTTCTTC
>TRBD2|NA|15|TRBJ2-1|TRBV11-2
CASSFLAGTYNEQFF
TGTGCCAGCAGCTTCCTAGCGGGAACCTACAATGAGCAGTTCTTC
>NA|NA|14|TRBJ1-4|TRBV5-1
CASSSQGANEKLFF
TGCGCCAGCAGCTCACAGGGTGCTAATGAAAAACTGTTTTTT
>TRBD1|NA|15|TRBJ1-1|TRBV24-1
CATSDGQGADTEAFF
TGTGCCACCAGTGATGGACAGGGGGCGGACACTGAAGCTTTCTTT
>TRBD2|NA|13|TRBJ2-1|TRBV6-5
CASSPQREGKQFF
TGTGCCAGCAGTCCCCAGCGGGAGGGAAAGCAGTTCTTC
>NA|once|16|TRBJ1-4|TRBV19
CASSIIPTVLNEKLFF
TGTGCCAGTAGCATAATACCGACAGTACTTAATGAAAAACTGTTTTTT
>NA|few|15|TRBJ1-3|TRBV25-1
CASSNSRTSGNTIYF
TGTGCCAGCAGTAATTCACGGACTTCTGGAAACACCATATATTTT
>NA|NA|14|TRBJ1-5|TRBV19
CASSEGGGNQPQHF
TGTGCCAGTAGTGAGGGAGGAGGCAATCAGCCCCAGCATTTT
>TRBD2|NA|18|TRBJ2-1|TRBV7-3
CASDEIRDYPSSYNEQFF
TGTGCCAGCGATGAGATTAGGGACTACCCGAGCTCCTACAATGAGCAGTTCTTC
>NA|few|12|TRBJ2-7|TRBV7-9
CASRQGTYEQYF
TGTGCCAGCAGGCAGGGGACCTACGAGCAGTACTTC
>TRBD1|NA|16|TRBJ1-2|TRBV18
CASSPGTGPQSYGYTF
TGTGCCAGCTCACCCGGGACAGGGCCCCAATCCTATGGCTACACCTTC
>NA|NA|14|TRBJ1-1|TRBV6-5
CASSPALTGTEAFF
TGTGCCAGCAGCCCGGCTTTGACGGGGACTGAAGCTTTCTTT
>NA|NA|16|TRBJ2-5|TRBV6-2/TRBV6-3
CASSPPGRGTGETQYF
TGTGCCAGCAGCCCCCCCGGTCGGGGGACGGGAGAGACCCAGTACTTC
>NA|NA|14|TRBJ1-2|TRBV10-3
CAISESPGNYGYTF
TGTGCCATCAGTGAGTCCCCGGGGAACTATGGCTACACCTTC
>NA|NA|13|TRBJ1-2|TRBV28
CASSYGHIYGYTF
TGTGCCAGCAGTTACGGACATATCTATGGCTACACCTTC
>NA|NA|15|TRBJ2-7|TRBV27
CASSLRGAIAYEQYF
TGTGCCAGCAGTTTACGGGGGGCCATAGCCTACGAGCAGTACTTC
>NA|NA|17|TRBJ2-6|TRBV2
CASSGADSVSGANVLTF
TGTGCCAGCAGTGGGGCGGACAGTGTCTCTGGGGCCAACGTCCTGACTTTC
>NA|NA|15|TRBJ2-1|TRBV6-2/TRBV6-3
CASSYEDRTYNEQFF
TGTGCCAGCAGTTACGAGGACAGAACCTACAATGAGCAGTTCTTC
>TRBD1|once|13|TRBJ1-2|TRBV13
CASSSAGQLAHTF
TGTGCCAGCAGCTCGGCGGGACAGCTAGCCCACACCTTC
>NA|NA|14|TRBJ2-7|TRBV10-3
CAINRESTSLEQYF
TGTGCCATCAACAGGGAATCCACCTCCTTGGAGCAGTACTTC
>TRBD1|NA|14|TRBJ2-1|TRBV7-2
CASSFSYRGNEQFF
TGTGCCAGCAGCTTTTCCTACAGGGGGAATGAGCAGTTCTTC
>TRBD2|NA|15|TRBJ2-2|TRBV7-9
CASSLKREGAGELFF
TGTGCCAGCAGCCTAAAGCGGGAGGGCGCCGGGGAGCTGTTTTTT
>TRBD2|NA|17|TRBJ2-1|TRBV10-3
CAISYGGLAGGSYEQFF
TGTGCCATCAGCTACGGCGGACTAGCGGGAGGTAGCTATGAGCAGTTCTTC
>NA|NA|17|TRBJ2-4|TRBV19
CASSIDFGGRAKNIQYF
TGTGCCAGTAGTATTGATTTCGGTGGTCGGGCCAAAAACATTCAGTACTTC
>NA|NA|14|TRBJ1-2|TRBV3-1/TRBV3-2
CASSQDRNNYGYTF
TGTGCCAGCAGCCAAGACAGGAATAACTATGGCTACACCTTC
>NA|NA|12|TRBJ2-5|TRBV18
CASSPAGETQYF
TGTGCCAGCTCACCAGCGGGCGAGACCCAGTACTTC
>TRBD2|few|22|TRBJ2-6|TRBV3-1/TRBV3-2
CASSQDLPFLGLAGAGANVLTF
TGTGCCAGCAGCCAAGATCTACCCTTTCTGGGACTAGCGGGGGCGGGGGCCAACGTCCTGACTTTC
>TRBD2|NA|16|TRBJ2-5|TRBV4-2
CASSQGLAGGPETQYF
TGTGCCAGCAGCCAAGGACTAGCGGGGGGCCCAGAGACCCAGTACTTC
>TRBD2|once|15|TRBJ2-5|TRBV10-3
CAIMQREGRVETQYF
TGTGCCATCATGCAGCGGGAGGGCCGGGTAGAGACCCAGTACTTC
>TRBD1|NA|14|TRBJ1-2|TRBV28
CASRSGQVISGYTF
TGTGCCAGCAGGTCGGGACAGGTCATAAGCGGCTACACCTTC
>TRBD2|NA|18|TRBJ2-3|TRBV13
CASSPPLILAGSTDTQYF
TGTGCCAGCAGCCCGCCGCTAATACTAGCGGGGAGCACAGATACGCAGTATTTT
>NA|NA|15|TRBJ1-5|TRBV5-5
CASSLTPKGDQPQHF
TGTGCCAGCAGCTTGACCCCGAAGGGGGATCAGCCCCAGCATTTT
>NA|NA|15|TRBJ2-7|TRBV18
CASSPRSGLAYEQYF
TGTGCCAGCTCACCACGGAGCGGGTTGGCCTACGAGCAGTACTTC
>NA|NA|17|TRBJ1-3|TRBV6-2/TRBV6-3
CASSYSAGALSGNTIYF
TGTGCCAGCAGTTACTCTGCAGGCGCTCTCTCTGGAAACACCATATATTTT
>TRBD2|NA|17|TRBJ2-3|TRBV7-2
CASSFWTSGAGWDTQYF
TGTGCCAGCAGCTTTTGGACTAGCGGGGCAGGGTGGGATACGCAGTATTTT
>TRBD2|NA|18|TRBJ2-7|TRBV4-1
CASSQVPLAGLSSYEQYF
TGCGCCAGCAGCCAAGTGCCACTAGCGGGGCTCAGCTCCTACGAGCAGTACTTC
>NA|NA|13|TRBJ2-5|TRBV28
CASRRQSQETQYF
TGTGCCAGCAGGCGACAGTCGCAAGAGACCCAGTACTTC